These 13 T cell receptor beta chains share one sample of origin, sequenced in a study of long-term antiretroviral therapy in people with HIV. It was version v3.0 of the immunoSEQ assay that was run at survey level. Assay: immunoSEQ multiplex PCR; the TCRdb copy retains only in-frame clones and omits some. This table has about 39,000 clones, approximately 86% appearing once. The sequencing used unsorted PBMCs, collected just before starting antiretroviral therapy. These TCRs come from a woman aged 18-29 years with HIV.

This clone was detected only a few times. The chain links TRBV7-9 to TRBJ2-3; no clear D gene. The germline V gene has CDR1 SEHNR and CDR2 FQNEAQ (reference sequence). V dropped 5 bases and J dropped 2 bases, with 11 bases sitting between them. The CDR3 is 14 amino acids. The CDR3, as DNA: TGTGCCAGCAGCGAAGGACCTTACACAGATACGCAGTATTTT. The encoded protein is CASSEGPYTDTQYF.

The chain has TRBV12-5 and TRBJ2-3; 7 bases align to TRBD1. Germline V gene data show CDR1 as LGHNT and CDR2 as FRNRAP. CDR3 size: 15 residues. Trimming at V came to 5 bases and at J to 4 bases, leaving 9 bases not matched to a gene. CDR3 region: CASGATIQGADTQYF. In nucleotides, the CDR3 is TGTGCTAGTGGTGCAACAATCCAGGGGGCAGATACGCAGTATTTT.

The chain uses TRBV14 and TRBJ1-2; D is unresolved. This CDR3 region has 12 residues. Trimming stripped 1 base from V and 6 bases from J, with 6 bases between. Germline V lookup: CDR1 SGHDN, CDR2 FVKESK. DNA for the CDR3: TGTGCCAGCAGCCAAGCAGTGAATGGCTACACCTTC. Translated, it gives CASSQAVNGYTF.

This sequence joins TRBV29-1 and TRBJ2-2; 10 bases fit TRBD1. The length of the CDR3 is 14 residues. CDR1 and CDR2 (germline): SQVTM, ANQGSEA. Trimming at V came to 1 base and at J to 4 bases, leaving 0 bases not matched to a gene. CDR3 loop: CSVEGTGGTGELFF. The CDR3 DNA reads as TGCAGCGTTGAAGGGACAGGGGGCACCGGGGAGCTGTTTTTT.

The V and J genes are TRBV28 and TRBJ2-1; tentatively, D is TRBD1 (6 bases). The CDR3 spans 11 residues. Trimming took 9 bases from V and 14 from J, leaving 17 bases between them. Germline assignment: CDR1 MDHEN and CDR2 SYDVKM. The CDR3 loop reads CASAGARWKFF. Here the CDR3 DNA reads TGTGCCAGTGCAGGGGCGCGATGGAAGTTCTTC. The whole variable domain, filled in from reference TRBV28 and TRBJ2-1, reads DVKVTQSSRYLVKRTGEKVFLECVQDMDHENMFWYRQDPGLGLRLIYFSYDVKMKEKGDIPEGYSVSREKKERFSLILESASTNQTSMYLCASAGARWKFFGPGTRLTVL.

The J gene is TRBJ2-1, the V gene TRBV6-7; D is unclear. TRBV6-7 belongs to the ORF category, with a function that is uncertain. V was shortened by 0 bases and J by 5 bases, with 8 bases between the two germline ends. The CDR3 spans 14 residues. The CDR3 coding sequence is TGTGCCAGCAGTTACTCGTTTTGGAACAATGAGCAGTTCTTC. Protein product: CASSYSFWNNEQFF.

CDR3 residues: CASSRVANYGYTF. DNA for the CDR3: TGTGCCAGTAGTCGAGTAGCTAACTATGGCTACACCTTC. This chain links TRBV19 with TRBJ1-2; D unresolved. The CDR3 extends over 13 amino acids. V lost 5 bases to trimming and J lost 0 bases, with 7 bases between them. CDR1 LNHDA and CDR2 SQIVND come from the germline V gene (reference sequence). Based on the CDR3 plus reference TRBV19 and TRBJ1-2, the full variable domain is DGGITQSPKYLFRKEGQNVTLSCEQNLNHDAMYWYRQDPGQGLRLIYYSQIVNDFQKGDIAEGYSVSREKKESFPLTVTSAQKNPTAFYLCASSRVANYGYTFGSGTRLTVV.

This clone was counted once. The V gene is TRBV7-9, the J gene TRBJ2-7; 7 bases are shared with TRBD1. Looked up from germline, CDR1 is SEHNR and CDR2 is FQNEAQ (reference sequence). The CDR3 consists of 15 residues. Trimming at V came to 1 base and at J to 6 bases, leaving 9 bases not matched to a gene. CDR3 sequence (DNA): TGTGCCAGCAGCTTAGGGCAGGGGGTCATGGGCGAGCAGTACTTC. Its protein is CASSLGQGVMGEQYF.

The CDR3 sequence: CASSETRRPLYNEQFF. The CDR3 DNA reads TGCGCCAGCAGTGAAACGAGGAGACCCCTCTACAATGAGCAGTTCTTC. V usage is TRBV10-2 and J usage is TRBJ2-1; no reliable D call. Trimming removed 3 bases from V and 3 bases from J, with 15 bases in between. Germline V gene data show CDR1 as WSHSY and CDR2 as SAAADI. CDR3 length: 16 residues.

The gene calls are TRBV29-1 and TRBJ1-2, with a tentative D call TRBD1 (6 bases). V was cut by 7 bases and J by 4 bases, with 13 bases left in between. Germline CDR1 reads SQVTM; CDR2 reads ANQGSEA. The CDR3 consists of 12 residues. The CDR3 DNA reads TGCAGCGGAGGAACAGGGTCCTATGGCTACACCTTC. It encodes CSGGTGSYGYTF.

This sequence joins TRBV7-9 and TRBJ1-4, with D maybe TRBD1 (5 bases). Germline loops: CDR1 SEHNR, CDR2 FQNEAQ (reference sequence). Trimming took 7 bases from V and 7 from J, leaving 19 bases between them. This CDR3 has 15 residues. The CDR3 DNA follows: TGTGCCAGCACCCTAAGGGCAGGGCGAGGTGAAAAACTGTTTTTT. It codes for CASTLRAGRGEKLFF.

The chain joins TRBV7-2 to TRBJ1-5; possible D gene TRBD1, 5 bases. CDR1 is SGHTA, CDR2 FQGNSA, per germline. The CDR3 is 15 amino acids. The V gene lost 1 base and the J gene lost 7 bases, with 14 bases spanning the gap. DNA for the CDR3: TGTGCCAGCAGCTTAGAAGTCAGGGTGAGACAGCCCCAGCATTTT. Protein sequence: CASSLEVRVRQPQHF.

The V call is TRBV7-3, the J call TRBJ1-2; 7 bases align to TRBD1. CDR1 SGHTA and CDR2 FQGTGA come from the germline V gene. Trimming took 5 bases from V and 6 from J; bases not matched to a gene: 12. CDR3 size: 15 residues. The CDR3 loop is CASSGLGQKTHGYTF. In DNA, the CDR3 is TGTGCCAGCAGCGGGCTGGGACAGAAAACCCATGGCTACACCTTC.